These 32 T cell receptor beta chains share one sample of origin, sequenced in a study of regulatory T cells in long-lasting Graves disease (dated by TCRdb to the early 2020s). What the time point label conveys for this sample: newly diagnosed GD, antithyroid drugs for less than 3 months. For both TCR sequencing and RNA sequencing, RNA was extracted from PBMCs using TRIzol. Receptor amplification or capture employed multiplex PCR. Sequencing was carried out with an Illumina HiSeq 4000. CDR3 regions were amplified by Arm-PCR with iRepertoire HTBI primers to construct TCR beta libraries. Through fastp at Q25 and MiXCR, TCRdb rebuilt clones from the public reads, retaining in-frame beta chains. Every CDR3 protein is listed once, alongside the most common genes and DNA of its rows. The sample profile shows hundreds of thousands of distinct CDR3 sequences; about 15% of them were found once. Roughly 25% of the sample belongs to the ten largest clones.

These data were likewise used in another study, on T cells in Graves' hyperthyroidism and ophthalmopathy.

Sequences were derived from peripheral blood mononuclear cells (PBMCs), sampled at new diagnosis, from a patient treated with antithyroid drugs. The receptors stem from a woman aged 40 to 65 with Graves disease. Donor details come from another sample of the same person, matched by shared clones.

This clonotype was seen many times. This chain joins TRBV28 and TRBJ1-4; 7 nucleotides agree with TRBD1. Germline V gene data show CDR1 as MDHEN and CDR2 as SYDVKM. The CDR3 consists of 14 residues. Unmatched junction bases numbered 7, after V lost 7 bases and J lost 5 bases. CDR3 DNA: TGTGCCAGCACCCAACAGGGGAGAAATGAAAAACTGTTTTTT. This encodes CASTQQGRNEKLFF.

This clonotype was detected many times. CDR3 nucleotides: TGTGCCACCGGTGCGGGGGTGTACCAAGAGACCCAGTACTTC. Its translation: CATGAGVYQETQYF. This chain uses TRBV28 with TRBJ2-5; 7 bases match TRBD2. This CDR3 region has 14 residues. CDR1 and CDR2 from the germline V gene are MDHEN and SYDVKM. The V and J ends lost 10 bases and 0 bases, in that order; junction bases with no gene match: 8.

In the case of this clonotype: This likely stems from a read error, as it lies one base from a far larger clone. The CDR3 end shows no conserved phenylalanine or tryptophan, and so a read error is likely. The chain uses TRBV12-3 or TRBV12-4 and TRBJ1-1; possible D gene TRBD1, 5 bases. Trimming left V 6 bases short and J 4 bases short, with 18 bases between. The CDR3 spans 15 residues. The CDR3 loop is CASSIGLGDGTEAFL. As DNA, the CDR3 is TGTGCCAGCAGCATCGGGTTAGGGGACGGCACTGAAGCTTTCCTT.

This clonotype was counted a few times. The chain is built from TRBV7-9 and TRBJ2-7; D may be TRBD1 or TRBD2 (5 bases each). Trimming took 10 bases from V and 6 from J, leaving 13 bases between them. The CDR3 length is 11 residues. Germline V CDR1 and CDR2: SEHNR, FQNEAQ (reference sequence). CDR3 coding DNA: TGTGCCATCGCGAGGGGTAGCGAGCAGTACTTC. The encoded protein is CAIARGSEQYF. Full variable domain (remainder filled in from reference TRBV7-9 and TRBJ2-7): DTGVSQNPRHKITKRGQNVTFRCDPISEHNRLYWYRQTLGQGPEFLTYFQNEAQLEKSRLLSDRFSAERPKGSFSTLEIQRTEQGDSAMYLCAIARGSEQYFGPGTRLTVT.

The chain combines TRBV3-1 with TRBJ1-2; the D gene is possibly TRBD1 (5 bases). With 4 bases removed from V and 7 bases from J, the gap between germline ends came to 16 bases. Germline CDR1 and CDR2: LGHDT and YNNKEL (reference sequence). This CDR3 contains 14 residues. The CDR3 spells CASSPRGVGAGYTF. The CDR3 bases are TGTGCCAGCAGCCCACGGGGGGTAGGGGCTGGCTACACCTTC.

The V and J genes are TRBV3-1 and TRBJ2-7; TRBD1 matches 11 bases. CDR1 and CDR2 (germline): LGHDT, YNNKEL (reference sequence). V was pared by 2 bases and J by 2 bases, with 8 bases of the junction left unmatched. The CDR3 loop spans 17 amino acids. CDR3: CASSQTGTGGITYEQYF. In DNA, the CDR3 is TGTGCCAGCAGCCAAACCGGGACAGGGGGGATCACCTACGAGCAGTACTTC.

V and J are TRBV9 and TRBJ1-4, with a weak D call TRBD1 (6 bases). The CDR3 sequence is 14 residues long. Trimming took off 0 bases at V and 7 bases at J, with 10 bases between the two ends. CDR1 and CDR2 (germline): SGDLS, YYNGEE. CDR3 sequence: CASSVGTGFEKLFF. As DNA, the CDR3 is TGTGCCAGCAGCGTAGGAACAGGGTTTGAAAAACTGTTTTTT.

The sample holds a few counts of this clonotype. One base away lies a much larger clone, so this may be a sequencing read error. The gene calls are TRBV28 and TRBJ2-7; D is unclear. Germline V lookup: CDR1 MDHEN, CDR2 SYDVKM. The CDR3 is 11 residues long. V gave up 4 bases and J gave up 6 bases, with 7 bases separating them. The chain's CDR3 is CASSWSCEQYF. The CDR3 DNA is TGTGCCAGCAGTTGGAGCTGCGAGCAGTACTTC.

The chain combines TRBV28 with TRBJ2-1; the match to TRBD2 covers 8 bases. In germline, CDR1 is MDHEN, CDR2 SYDVKM. This CDR3 spans 15 amino acids. The V segment lost 3 bases and the J segment 6 bases; nucleotides outside the gene matches: 7. The CDR3: CASSFLSGGRNEQFF. Written as DNA, the CDR3 is TGTGCCAGCAGTTTCCTTTCGGGGGGGCGCAATGAGCAGTTCTTC.

The gene calls are TRBV6-2 or TRBV6-3 and TRBJ2-2; D is ambiguous. The CDR3 extends over 12 amino acids. The V gene lost 4 bases and the J gene lost 4 bases, with 4 bases spanning the gap. CDR1 MNHEY and CDR2 SVGEGT come from the germline V gene. CDR3 in amino acids: CASSSTTGELFF. The CDR3 nucleotides read TGTGCCAGCAGTTCTACCACCGGGGAGCTGTTTTTT.

This clonotype was recorded at least ten times. CDR3 DNA: TGTGCTAGTGGTTCCTCTTGGGGTCGGGACACTGAAGCTTTCTTT. Protein sequence: CASGSSWGRDTEAFF. The chain has TRBV12-5 and TRBJ1-1; D ambiguous. CDR3 length: 15 amino acids. Trimming took 4 bases from V and 3 from J, leaving 15 bases between them. Germline V gives CDR1 LGHNT, CDR2 FRNRAP.

This clonotype was detected only a few times. The genes are TRBV20-1 and TRBJ1-3; TRBD1 matches at 11 bases. The CDR3 spans 14 residues. V shed 4 bases and J 2 bases; nucleotides not matched to a gene: 1. Germline V gene lookup returns CDR1 DFQATT and CDR2 SNEGSKA (reference sequence). In nucleotides, the CDR3 is TGCAGTGCTACGGACAGGGGGCCTGGAAACACCATATATTTT. Its protein is CSATDRGPGNTIYF.

This clonotype has more than one count but fewer than ten. This sequence joins TRBV7-9 and TRBJ1-1; no clear D. V was clipped by 8 bases and J by 1 base, with 17 bases between them. Germline V gene sequence: CDR1 SEHNR, CDR2 FQNEAQ (reference sequence). This CDR3 comprises 15 residues. CDR3 in amino acids: CASLLLKGPNTEAFF. The CDR3 DNA reads as TGTGCCAGCCTCCTCCTAAAAGGCCCGAACACTGAAGCTTTCTTT.

This clonotype was counted many times. This chain joins TRBV2 and TRBJ2-2, with 8 bases matching TRBD2. CDR3 length: 16 residues. Unmatched junction bases numbered 4, after V lost 4 bases and J lost 0 bases. Germline-derived CDR1 and CDR2 are SNHLY and FYNNEI. The CDR3 region is CASSAGGPSNTGELFF. In DNA, the CDR3 is TGTGCCAGCAGTGCGGGGGGGCCATCGAACACCGGGGAGCTGTTTTTT.

Note on this clonotype: A much larger clone differs from this one at a single base, so this may be a read error. The CDR3 coding sequence is TGTGCCACCAGTGCCCTAGGGGGCAGGGGGAGTAGAACAGGGCCCCTCAATGAGCAGTTCTTC. This codes for CATSALGGRGSRTGPLNEQFF. The chain uses TRBV24-1 and TRBJ2-1; TRBD1 matches 7 bases. This CDR3 is built from 21 residues. Germline lookup yields CDR1 KGHDR and CDR2 SFDVKD. V gave up 5 bases and J gave up 6 bases; unmatched junction bases: 27.

At least ten counts were recorded for this clonotype. The rearrangement links TRBV7-2 to TRBJ1-1; TRBD1 agrees at 7 bases. CDR3 length: 14 residues. Germline V gene sequence: CDR1 SGHTA, CDR2 FQGNSA. The J segment lost 11 bases and the V segment lost 6 bases, leaving 15 bases of the junction unmatched. CDR3 in amino acids: CASRVNRGRVSAFF. The CDR3 DNA is TGTGCCAGCAGGGTGAACAGGGGCAGGGTCTCCGCTTTCTTT. The variable domain in full, with the rest retrieved from reference TRBV7-2 and TRBJ1-1, is GAGVSQSPSNKVTEKGKDVELRCDPISGHTALYWYRQSLGQGLEFLIYFQGNSAPDKSGLPSDRFSAERTGGSVSTLTIQRTQQEDSAVYLCASRVNRGRVSAFFGQGTRLTVV.

The genes are TRBV9 and TRBJ2-3, with TRBD1 as a possible D gene (5 bases). V lost 4 bases and J lost 0, with 12 bases in between. Germline V lookup: CDR1 SGDLS, CDR2 YYNGEE. CDR3 length: 15 amino acids. CDR3 loop: CASSHDSYSTDTQYF. The CDR3, as DNA: TGTGCCAGCAGCCACGACAGTTATAGCACAGATACGCAGTATTTT.

This clonotype was picked up many times. V is TRBV2 and J is TRBJ2-6; the D is unclear. With 9 bases removed from V and 0 bases from J, the gap between germline ends came to 9 bases. CDR1 and CDR2 (germline): SNHLY, FYNNEI. The CDR3 is 14 amino acids. This chain's CDR3 is CASLTDSGANVLTF. As DNA, the CDR3 is TGTGCCAGTCTGACGGACTCTGGGGCCAACGTCCTGACTTTC. Together with reference TRBV2 and TRBJ2-6, the CDR3 gives the full variable domain: EPEVTQTPSHQVTQMGQEVILRCVPISNHLYFYWYRQILGQKVEFLVSFYNNEISEKSEIFDDQFSVERPDGSNFTLKIRSTKLEDSAMYFCASLTDSGANVLTFGAGSRLTVL.

The chain employs TRBV20-1 and TRBJ2-1; 14 nucleotides match TRBD2. CDR1 and CDR2 (germline): DFQATT, SNEGSKA (reference sequence). Trimming took 6 bases from V and 8 from J; bases not matched to a gene: 3. This CDR3 comprises 13 residues. The CDR3 region is CSAGGLAGDEQFF. The CDR3 region has the DNA TGCAGTGCCGGGGGACTAGCGGGGGATGAGCAGTTCTTC.

V is TRBV25-1 and J is TRBJ2-1; the D gene is possibly TRBD2 (6 bases). The ends were cut back, 2 bases at V and 3 bases at J, with 11 bases in the middle. CDR3 size: 15 residues. Germline loops: CDR1 MGHDK, CDR2 SYGVNS. Written as DNA, the CDR3 is TGTGCCAGCAGTGAAGGTGGCGGGGACTACAATGAGCAGTTCTTC. Residues: CASSEGGGDYNEQFF.

This clonotype was found many times. J is TRBJ1-5 and V is TRBV5-1, with D hard to call. CDR1 and CDR2 (germline): SGHRS, YFSETQ. Trimming removed 1 base from V and 3 bases from J, with 17 bases in between. CDR3 length: 17 amino acids. CDR3 sequence reads: CASSLWVRRGNNQPQHF. The CDR3 DNA is TGCGCCAGCAGCTTGTGGGTTCGGCGAGGGAACAATCAGCCCCAGCATTTT.

This clonotype came up many times. The chain carries TRBV12-3 or TRBV12-4 and TRBJ1-2; D is unresolved. This CDR3 contains 14 residues. The V end was cut by 0 bases, the J end by 2 bases, with 7 bases between. The CDR3, as DNA: TGTGCCAGCAGTTTAGCGCCGTGGAACTATGGCTACACCTTC. Protein sequence: CASSLAPWNYGYTF.

A few counts support this clonotype. Since a much larger clone is just one base distant, this may be a read error. This chain uses TRBV10-3 with TRBJ1-2; a possible D gene is TRBD1 (5 bases). The CDR3 consists of 13 residues. The ends were cut back, 6 bases at V and 7 bases at J, with 15 bases in the middle. Germline CDR1 reads ENHRY; CDR2 reads SYGVKD. CDR3 coding DNA: TGTGCCATCAGGGACGGGGCACGGCGTGGCTACACCTTC. It specifies CAIRDGARRGYTF.

At least ten counts were recorded for this clonotype. The V call is TRBV27, the J call TRBJ1-5, with D perhaps matching TRBD1 (6 bases). The V gene's germline CDR1 is MNHEY and CDR2 SMNVEV (reference sequence). V gave up 11 bases and J gave up 0 bases, with 17 bases separating them. The CDR3 covers 15 residues. CDR3 sequence: CARLPGHNSNQPQHF. The DNA of the CDR3 is TGTGCCCGACTTCCGGGACACAATAGCAATCAGCCCCAGCATTTT.

This chain connects TRBV5-6 to TRBJ1-6; D ambiguous. Trimming removed 4 bases at V and 9 bases at J, with 20 bases between. This CDR3 comprises 16 residues. Per the germline V gene, CDR1 is SGHDT and CDR2 is YYEEEE. CDR3 coding DNA: TGTGCCAGCAGCACGGCGCTTGTTGGGGTGACTTCACCCCTCCACTTT. Encoded protein: CASSTALVGVTSPLHF.

This clonotype occurred many times. The chain joins TRBV7-3 to TRBJ2-5; perhaps TRBD2 as D (6 bases). Germline V lookup: CDR1 SGHTA, CDR2 FQGTGA. V lost 8 bases, J lost 3 bases, and 19 bases lay in between. The CDR3 totals 15 residues. The CDR3 sequence: CASRRSGELKETQYF. CDR3 nucleotides: TGTGCCAGCCGCAGATCGGGGGAGCTAAAAGAGACCCAGTACTTC.

J is TRBJ1-2 and V is TRBV6-4; D is unresolved. V dropped 2 bases and J dropped 3 bases, with 4 bases sitting between them. The CDR3 length is 12 residues. Germline-derived CDR1 and CDR2 are MRHNA and SNTAGT. As DNA, the CDR3 is TGTGCCAGCAGTGACGGAGACTATGGCTACACCTTC. Its protein product is CASSDGDYGYTF.

This clonotype has ten or more counts. This chain connects TRBV9 to TRBJ1-2; D is ambiguous. CDR3 length: 13 amino acids. V shed 6 bases and J shed 8 bases, with 17 bases lying between them. The germline V gene encodes CDR1 SGDLS and CDR2 YYNGEE. The DNA of the CDR3 is TGTGCCAGCATCGGAGCGAAAGGTGGGGGCTACACCTTC. Protein: CASIGAKGGGYTF.

This clonotype has a count of ten or more. The chain is built from TRBV2 and TRBJ1-1, with unresolved D. The CDR3 runs 12 residues. Per germline, CDR1 SNHLY and CDR2 FYNNEI. Trimming took off 4 bases at V and 4 bases at J, with 7 bases between the two ends. CDR3 in DNA: TGTGCCAGCAGTGCCCACTTCACTGAAGCTTTCTTT. It specifies CASSAHFTEAFF.

This clonotype was observed at least ten times. This sequence joins TRBV10-3 and TRBJ2-7, with 10 bases that match TRBD1. Germline V gives CDR1 ENHRY, CDR2 SYGVKD. The J segment lost 2 bases and the V segment lost 5 bases, leaving 6 bases of the junction unmatched. CDR3 size: 15 residues. The CDR3 DNA follows: TGTGCCATCAGTTCGCCGGGACAGGGGACCTACGAGCAGTACTTC. Its translation is CAISSPGQGTYEQYF.

The rearrangement links TRBV20-1 to TRBJ2-3; D perhaps matches TRBD2 (5 bases). Germline assignment: CDR1 DFQATT and CDR2 SNEGSKA (reference sequence). The V and J ends lost 6 bases and 3 bases respectively, with 16 bases between them. CDR3 length: 14 residues. CDR3 residues: CSAPRNVATDTQYF. As DNA, the CDR3 is TGCAGTGCCCCGCGAAATGTAGCGACAGATACGCAGTATTTT.

A few counts support this clonotype. Compared with germline, one end of the junction differs, possibly owing to a read error. The CDR3 loop is CASVGRGQNTQYF. CDR3 sequence (DNA): TGCGCCTCTGTGGGCAGGGGTCAAAATACGCAGTATTTT. V gene TRBV30 combines with J gene TRBJ2-3; weak D call: TRBD1 (6 bases). The CDR3 runs 13 residues. The germline CDR1 and CDR2 sequences are GTSNPN and SVGIG (reference sequence).